Here is one T cell receptor beta chain with its context. The data stem from a study of patients and donors after allogeneic stem cell transplantation. TCRdb fed the RT-PCR reads into MiXCR, producing one record per CDR3 protein. Of about 150,000 distinct CDR3 sequences in the sample, roughly 22% are singletons; the top ten hold roughly a quarter. Trimming left V 4 bases short and J 6 bases short, with 20 bases between. Germline CDR1 is SGHRS and CDR2 is YFSETQ. This CDR3 contains 15 residues. The chain uses TRBV5-1 and TRBJ2-7; D uncertain. Sequencing used blood, either unsorted or a sorted T cell fraction (not recorded which). The origin of this receptor is a human donor who was either an allogeneic HSCT recipient or a stem cell or donor lymphocyte infusion donor (not recorded which). It is not recorded whose cells these are; they may come from a transplant donor. The CDR3 sequence is CASSLFPDVKREQYF. DNA of the CDR3: TGCGCCAGCAGCCTGTTCCCGGACGTTAAACGCGAGCAGTACTTC.